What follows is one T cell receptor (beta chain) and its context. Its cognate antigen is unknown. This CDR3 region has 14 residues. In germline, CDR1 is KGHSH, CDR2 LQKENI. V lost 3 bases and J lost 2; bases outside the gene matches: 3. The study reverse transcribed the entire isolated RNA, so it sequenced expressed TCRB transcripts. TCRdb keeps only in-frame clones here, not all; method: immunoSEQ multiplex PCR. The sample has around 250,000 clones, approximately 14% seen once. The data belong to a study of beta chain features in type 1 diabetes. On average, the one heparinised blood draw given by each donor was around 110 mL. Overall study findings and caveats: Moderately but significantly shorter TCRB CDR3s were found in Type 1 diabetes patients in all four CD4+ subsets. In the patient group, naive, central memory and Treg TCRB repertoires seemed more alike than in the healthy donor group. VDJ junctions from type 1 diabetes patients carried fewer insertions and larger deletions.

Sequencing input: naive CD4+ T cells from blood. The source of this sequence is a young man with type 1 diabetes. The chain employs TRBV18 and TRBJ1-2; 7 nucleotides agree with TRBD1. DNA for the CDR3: TGTGCCAGCTCACCTACAGGGGAGAACTATGGCTACACCTTC. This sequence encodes CASSPTGENYGYTF.